Each of the 24 T cell receptor beta chains below was sequenced from the same sample in a study of shared clonotypes between healthy human individuals. TCRdb's table, derived via immunoSEQ multiplex PCR, lists solely in-frame clones and lacks some. The sample carries just over 2,000,000 clones, roughly 94% recorded once. Naive CD8 isolation took CD45RO-negative cells positively selected for CCR7 and excluded terminally differentiated effector memory CD45RA+ cells. Sequenced sample: naive CD8+ T cells sorted from blood. Every receptor here comes from a young man in good health.

The CDR3 is CASSLVARMDIQYF. In nucleotides, the CDR3 is TGTGCCAGCAGCTTAGTGGCTAGAATGGACATTCAGTACTTC. The chain has TRBV11-1 and TRBJ2-4; D gene uncertain. V lost 1 base and J lost 8, with 12 bases in between. The CDR3 contains 14 residues. CDR1 SGHAT and CDR2 FQDESV come from the germline V gene (reference sequence).

The chain has TRBV6-1 and TRBJ2-7; D remains ambiguous. The CDR3 extends over 13 amino acids. V lost 1 base, J lost 3 bases, and 7 bases lay in between. Looked up from germline, CDR1 is MNHNS and CDR2 is SASEGT. CDR3 nucleotides: TGTGCCAGCAGTGAAGGGTGGGACTACGAGCAGTACTTC. Translated: CASSEGWDYEQYF.

About this clone: The sample contains more than one DNA sequence encoding this CDR3. This chain joins TRBV19 and TRBJ2-7, with a tentative D call TRBD2 (5 bases). Germline values: CDR1 LNHDA, CDR2 SQIVND (reference sequence). CDR3 length equals 13 residues. V lost 3 bases and J 2 bases, leaving 8 bases between the germline ends. CDR3 protein: CASSISVTYEQYF. CDR3 sequence (DNA): TGTGCCAGTAGTATTAGCGTAACCTACGAGCAGTACTTC. Variable domain in full (rest from reference TRBV19 and TRBJ2-7): DGGITQSPKYLFRKEGQNVTLSCEQNLNHDAMYWYRQDPGQGLRLIYYSQIVNDFQKGDIAEGYSVSREKKESFPLTVTSAQKNPTAFYLCASSISVTYEQYFGPGTRLTVT.

This clone has more than one count but fewer than ten. The chain links TRBV6-6 to TRBJ1-6; D might be TRBD1 (6 bases). Germline assignment: CDR1 MNHNY and CDR2 SVGAGI (reference sequence). This CDR3 has 13 amino acids. The V end lost 5 bases, the J end lost 10 bases, and 12 bases lay between the germline ends. The CDR3 region has the DNA TGTGCCAGCAGTCAACAGGGTTCCTCACCCCTCCACTTT. The encoded protein is CASSQQGSSPLHF.

V and J are TRBV7-3 and TRBJ2-1, with TRBD1 matching over 7 bases. Trimming removed 5 bases from V and 8 bases from J; junction bases left unmatched: 6. CDR1 and CDR2 (germline): SGHTA, FQGTGA. The CDR3 contains 13 residues. The CDR3 DNA is TGTGCCAGCAGCCACGGACAGGTTTATGAGCAGTTCTTC. This sequence encodes CASSHGQVYEQFF.

The rearrangement joins TRBV19 to TRBJ2-7, with D perhaps TRBD1 (5 bases). Per germline, CDR1 LNHDA and CDR2 SQIVND (reference sequence). V shed 5 bases and J shed 2 bases, with 10 bases lying between them. The CDR3 spans 13 residues. CDR3 nucleotide sequence: TGTGCCAGTAGTGGCAGGGTCGCCTACGAGCAGTACTTC. It encodes CASSGRVAYEQYF.

The gene calls are TRBV29-1 and TRBJ2-1; D ambiguous. V lost 1 base and J 5 bases, leaving 9 bases between the germline ends. Germline loops: CDR1 SQVTM, CDR2 ANQGSEA. The CDR3 covers 13 residues. CDR3: CSVEAERNNEQFF. CDR3 sequence (DNA): TGCAGCGTTGAAGCGGAACGGAACAATGAGCAGTTCTTC.

The V gene is TRBV7-2, the J gene TRBJ1-3, with TRBD1 as a possible D gene (5 bases). Trimming removed 5 bases from V and 2 bases from J, with 13 bases in between. CDR1 SGHTA and CDR2 FQGNSA come from the germline V gene. There are 15 residues in the CDR3. The CDR3 bases are TGTGCCAGCAGCAGTTCGACAGTTGCTGGAAACACCATATATTTT. Translation gives CASSSSTVAGNTIYF.

This chain uses TRBV10-2 with TRBJ2-1, with D perhaps matching TRBD2 (6 bases). Per the germline V gene, CDR1 is WSHSY and CDR2 is SAAADI. The CDR3 runs 18 residues. V was pared by 6 bases and J by 8 bases, with 29 bases between. The DNA for the CDR3 is TGCGCCAGCAGCAGTTATCACCCGGGACTTCTAAACGGGGATGAGCAGTTCTTC. Translating gives CASSSYHPGLLNGDEQFF.

The CDR3 loop reads CASSQSHRVSFYEQYF. CDR3 in DNA: TGTGCCAGCAGCCAATCCCACCGGGTCTCATTCTACGAGCAGTACTTC. The gene calls are TRBV11-2 and TRBJ2-7; D ambiguous. CDR1 SGHAT and CDR2 FQNNGV come from the germline V gene. V gave up 5 bases and J gave up 3 bases, with 20 bases separating them. There are 16 residues in the CDR3.

This sequence joins TRBV12-5 and TRBJ2-5; TRBD2 aligns across 7 bases. The CDR3 has 14 amino acids. Trimming removed 8 bases from V and 5 bases from J; junction bases left unmatched: 11. The germline V gene encodes CDR1 LGHNT and CDR2 FRNRAP. The CDR3 is CASREGEVQETQYF. The DNA of the CDR3 is TGTGCTAGTAGGGAGGGAGAGGTTCAGGAGACCCAGTACTTC.

The rearrangement joins TRBV9 to TRBJ1-3; no clear D gene. Trimming took off 6 bases at V and 0 bases at J, with 7 bases between the two ends. This CDR3 spans 13 amino acids. From germline, CDR1 is SGDLS and CDR2 YYNGEE. CDR3 in amino acids: CASTDVSGNTIYF. Here the CDR3 DNA reads TGTGCCAGCACCGACGTCTCTGGAAACACCATATATTTT.

On this clone itself: This CDR3 is also generated by other DNA sequences in the sample. The chain uses TRBV18 and TRBJ2-5, with D tentatively TRBD1 (5 bases). Germline CDR1 and CDR2: KGHSH and LQKENI. This CDR3 has 13 residues. V was shortened by 4 bases and J by 1 base, with 7 bases between the two germline ends. The CDR3 protein is CASSQGFQETQYF. CDR3 sequence (DNA): TGTGCCAGCTCACAGGGGTTCCAAGAGACCCAGTACTTC.

J is TRBJ2-3 and V is TRBV27; unclear D gene. Trimming took 7 bases from V and 0 from J, leaving 8 bases between them. The CDR3 totals 13 residues. CDR1 is MNHEY, CDR2 SMNVEV, per germline (reference sequence). The CDR3 loop reads CASKSASTDTQYF. The CDR3 DNA reads as TGTGCCAGCAAGTCAGCAAGCACAGATACGCAGTATTTT.

The chain couples TRBV28 to TRBJ1-5; D may be TRBD1 (5 bases). Trimming took 8 bases from V and 0 from J, leaving 20 bases between them. Per germline, CDR1 MDHEN and CDR2 SYDVKM. This CDR3 spans 17 amino acids. As DNA, the CDR3 is TGTGCCAGCCCCCCGGAGGGGATTCCTTATAGCAATCAGCCCCAGCATTTT. It codes for CASPPEGIPYSNQPQHF.

This chain links TRBV30 with TRBJ2-7, with D perhaps TRBD1 (5 bases). The V end lost 0 bases, the J end lost 2 bases, and 11 bases lay between the germline ends. The CDR3 contains 14 residues. CDR1 GTSNPN and CDR2 SVGIG come from the germline V gene (reference sequence). The CDR3 here is CAWSVGADTYEQYF. CDR3 DNA sequence: TGTGCCTGGAGTGTAGGGGCGGACACCTACGAGCAGTACTTC.

The gene calls are TRBV10-2 and TRBJ2-7, with D possibly matching TRBD1 (6 bases). This CDR3 has 15 residues. Germline CDR1 WSHSY, CDR2 SAAADI. V shed 3 bases and J shed 0 bases, with 12 bases lying between them. The CDR3 spells CASSDDRSSSYEQYF. The DNA of the CDR3 is TGCGCCAGCAGTGACGACAGGTCCAGCTCCTACGAGCAGTACTTC.

This chain links TRBV13 with TRBJ2-5; D tentatively fits TRBD1 or TRBD2 (5 bases each). There are 16 residues in the CDR3. Germline lookup yields CDR1 PRHDT and CDR2 FYEKMQ (reference sequence). V dropped 1 base and J dropped 1 base, with 13 bases sitting between them. The CDR3: CASSLEVGTAQETQYF. In DNA, the CDR3 is TGTGCCAGCAGCTTAGAAGTAGGGACGGCCCAAGAGACCCAGTACTTC.

This rearrangement joins TRBV5-1 to TRBJ2-3; D tentatively reads TRBD1 or TRBD2 (6 bases each). The germline gives CDR1 SGHRS, CDR2 YFSETQ. The CDR3 consists of 15 residues. Deletions cut 0 bases from V and 2 bases from J, with 10 bases between. CDR3 nucleotide sequence: TGCGCCAGCAGCTTGGTGGGGGGCTACACAGATACGCAGTATTTT. It is translated as CASSLVGGYTDTQYF.

CDR3 sequence reads: CASRTTGGEKLFF. Written as DNA, the CDR3 is TGCGCCAGCAGGACTACCGGAGGGGAAAAACTGTTTTTT. This chain uses TRBV5-1 with TRBJ1-4; no firm D call. V was pared by 5 bases and J by 8 bases, with 13 bases between. In germline, CDR1 is SGHRS, CDR2 YFSETQ. The CDR3 consists of 13 residues.

The chain uses TRBV6-5 and TRBJ2-7; no clear D gene. Looked up from germline, CDR1 is MNHEY and CDR2 is SVGAGI. V gave up 0 bases and J gave up 2 bases, with 11 bases separating them. CDR3 length equals 15 residues. The CDR3 region is CASSYSLDGAYEQYF. For the CDR3, the DNA is TGTGCCAGCAGTTACTCGTTGGACGGAGCCTACGAGCAGTACTTC.

This clone has more than one count but fewer than ten. Other DNA sequences in the sample encode the same CDR3. This chain links TRBV7-2 with TRBJ2-7, with D hard to call. V shed 3 bases and J shed 2 bases, with 2 bases lying between them. CDR1 is SGHTA and CDR2 is FQGNSA in the germline V gene. The CDR3 covers 11 residues. The CDR3 loop is CASSFAYEQYF. CDR3 nucleotides: TGTGCCAGCAGCTTTGCCTACGAGCAGTACTTC.

This clone was counted once. The junction departs from germline at one end; a sequencing error may be responsible. This chain joins TRBV7-2 and TRBJ2-1, with D possibly TRBD2 on 6 matching bases. Germline loops: CDR1 SGHTA, CDR2 FQGNSA. The CDR3 runs to 15 residues. In DNA, the CDR3 is TGTGCCAGCAGCCTAGCGCGGAGAGGACACAATGAGCAGTTCTTC. Amino acids: CASSLARRGHNEQFF.

The chain carries TRBV10-3 and TRBJ2-6, with 14 bases lining up with TRBD2. CDR3 length: 18 residues. The germline V gene encodes CDR1 ENHRY and CDR2 SYGVKD. The J segment lost 3 bases and the V segment lost 6 bases, leaving 7 bases of the junction unmatched. The CDR3 DNA reads TGTGCCATCAGGGCGGGACTAGCGGGGGTTAATGGGGCCAACGTCCTGACTTTC. Translated: CAIRAGLAGVNGANVLTF.